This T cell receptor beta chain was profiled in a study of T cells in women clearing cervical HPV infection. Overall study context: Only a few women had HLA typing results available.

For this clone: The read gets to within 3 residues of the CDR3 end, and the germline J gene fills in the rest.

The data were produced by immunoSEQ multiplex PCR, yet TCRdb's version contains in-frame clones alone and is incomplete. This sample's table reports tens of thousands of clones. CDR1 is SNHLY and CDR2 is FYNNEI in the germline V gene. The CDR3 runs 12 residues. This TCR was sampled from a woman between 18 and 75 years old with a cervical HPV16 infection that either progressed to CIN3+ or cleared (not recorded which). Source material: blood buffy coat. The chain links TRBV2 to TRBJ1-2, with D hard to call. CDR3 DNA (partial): TGTGCCAGCAGTGAGGTTGACAATGAC. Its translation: CASSEVDND. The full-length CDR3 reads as CASSEVDNDYTF.